This T cell receptor (beta chain) was identified in a study of T cells in Graves' hyperthyroidism and ophthalmopathy. Study observations and caveats: The model anticipated ophthalmopathy a median approximately six months pre-onset.

Remarks on this clonotype: The antigen is undetermined.

The TCR beta CDR3 regions underwent amplification using RNA transcripts as the source. The HTBI primer set drove a first-round RT-PCR of the TCR CDR3. Using its own MiXCR run on the multiplex PCR reads, TCRdb lists one record per CDR3 protein. The repertoire holds about 420,000 distinct CDR3 sequences, with about 13% as singletons. The study based diagnoses on clinical symptoms, serum thyroxine and TRAb, thyroid ultrasound and orbital computed tomography. Cells are PBMCs isolated from roughly 9.3 ml of fresh blood. The CDR3 contains 15 residues. CDR1 is SGDLS, CDR2 YYNGEE, per germline. With 4 bases clipped from V and 10 bases from J, the junction kept 9 bases outside the gene matches.

This clonotype was sampled from a woman aged 18-35 years with Graves' hyperthyroidism. Source material: blood. The rearrangement links TRBV9 to TRBJ1-6, with 9 bases fitting TRBD1. The CDR3 bases are TGTGCCAGCAGCCGCGAGGGGACAGGGAGATCACCCCTCCACTTT. It codes for CASSREGTGRSPLHF.